Listed below are T cell receptor beta chains from one sample, sequenced in a study of OX40 agonist ivuxolimab in advanced cancers. The data were produced by immunoSEQ multiplex PCR, yet TCRdb's version contains in-frame clones alone and is incomplete. Of tens of thousands of clones in the sample, about 91% were seen once. The material was CD4+ or CD8+ T cells sorted from blood, obtained in a trial of the OX40 agonist ivuxolimab. These receptors all come from an adult with an advanced solid tumor such as melanoma, head and neck, liver or kidney cancer. Each CDR3 is given with its conserved first and last residue. A D gene is named only where the DNA matches it firmly. Some rows have no size entry. The others give once, few or many, or a class for an expanded clone.

v_gene	j_gene	d_gene	abundance	CDR3nt	CDR3aa
TRBV5-4	TRBJ2-3	TRBD1	-	TGTGCCAGCAGCCCGGCGACAGGGGGAGAAGATACGCAGTATTTT	CASSPATGGEDTQYF
TRBV6-5	TRBJ2-1	TRBD2	-	TGTGCCAGCAGTTACGGGCGGGGGGACTACAATGAGCAGTTCTTC	CASSYGRGDYNEQFF
TRBV4-3	TRBJ1-1	TRBD1	-	TGCGCCAGCAATACAGGGGTCGGATCGACTGAAGCTTTCTTT	CASNTGVGSTEAFF
TRBV28	TRBJ1-5	TRBD1	-	TGTGCCAGCAGTTCCGAGACAGGGCCTCAGCCCCAGCATTTT	CASSSETGPQPQHF
TRBV5-1	TRBJ1-1	TRBD1	-	TGCGCCAGCAGCTTGGCCCCCAGGACAGGAGACAACACTGAAGCTTTCTTT	CASSLAPRTGDNTEAFF
TRBV7-8	TRBJ1-1	TRBD1	-	TGTGCCAGCAGCCAGGGGACAGGGGGTGAAGCTTTCTTT	CASSQGTGGEAFF
TRBV4-3	TRBJ1-2	-	-	TGCGCCAGCAGCCAAGATTCCAAATATGGCTACACCTTC	CASSQDSKYGYTF
TRBV27	TRBJ2-1	-	once	TGTGCCAGCAGTCAAAACAATGAGCAGTTCTTC	CASSQNNEQFF
TRBV28	TRBJ2-1	TRBD2	-	TGTGCCAGCAGTCTACTAGCGGGATCTCATGAGCAGTTCTTC	CASSLLAGSHEQFF
TRBV28	TRBJ2-2	-	-	TGTGCCAGCAGTTTGCGTCTATCGAACACCGGGGAGCTGTTTTTT	CASSLRLSNTGELFF
TRBV7-8	TRBJ2-7	-	-	TGTGCCAGCAGCTTAAAGGCTCAGGTCTACGAGCAGTACTTC	CASSLKAQVYEQYF
TRBV2	TRBJ1-1	TRBD1	-	TGTGCCAGCAGTCTAGCCGGGACAGGGACCATGAACACTGAAGCTTTCTTT	CASSLAGTGTMNTEAFF
TRBV11-2	TRBJ2-7	TRBD2	-	TGTGCCAGCAGCTTAGCGCGGGGACTAGCCCGCTACGAGCAGTACTTC	CASSLARGLARYEQYF
TRBV28	TRBJ1-4	-	-	TGTGCCAGCAGTTTGGAGGGTTTTGCAACTAATGAAAAACTGTTTTTT	CASSLEGFATNEKLFF
TRBV7-2	TRBJ2-5	-	-	TGTGCCAGCAAAAAGGAGTTTGGAGAGACCCAGTACTTC	CASKKEFGETQYF
TRBV6-1	TRBJ1-3	TRBD1	-	TGTGCCAGCAGTGCAGGGGGGTTCTCTGGAAACACCATATATTTT	CASSAGGFSGNTIYF
TRBV19	TRBJ2-1	TRBD2	-	TGTGCCGCGGGAGTTTACTACAATGAGCAGTTCTTC	CAAGVYYNEQFF
TRBV6-1	TRBJ2-3	TRBD2	-	TGTGCCAGCAGTGAAGTAGCGGGAGATCTAGATACGCAGTATTTT	CASSEVAGDLDTQYF
TRBV28	TRBJ2-1	TRBD1	once	TGTGCCAGCAGCTCCAGACAGGGGCACAATGAGCAGTTCTTC	CASSSRQGHNEQFF
TRBV15	TRBJ2-6	-	-	TGTGCCACCAGCAGAGAAGGAGTCGGGACGTACAGCTCTGGGGCCAACGTCCTGACTTTC	CATSREGVGTYSSGANVLTF
TRBV7-2	TRBJ2-7	-	-	TGTGCCAGCAGCTTATTGGTGGGAGGCGGGGAGCAGTACTTC	CASSLLVGGGEQYF
TRBV6-5	TRBJ2-1	-	few	TGTGCCAGCAGCCCCGGGACGTCCGTTGAGCAGTTCTTC	CASSPGTSVEQFF
TRBV7-9	TRBJ2-1	-	once	TGTGCCAGCAGCCCCCCACCGGGCCTGAGCTCCTACAATGAGCAGTTCTTC	CASSPPPGLSSYNEQFF
TRBV29-1	TRBJ2-7	-	-	TGCAGCGTTGGGACGGGGAGGCCCTACGAGCAGTACTTC	CSVGTGRPYEQYF
TRBV19	TRBJ2-7	-	-	TGTGCCAGTAGTGCATCAACTTCCTACGAGCAGTACTTC	CASSASTSYEQYF
TRBV28	TRBJ2-5	TRBD2	-	TGTGCCAGCAGTTTAGCGGGAGGGCCCCAAGAGACCCAGTACTTC	CASSLAGGPQETQYF
TRBV7-9	TRBJ2-3	TRBD2	-	TGTGCCAGCGCGACTAGCGGGAGGGATGATACGCAGTATTTT	CASATSGRDDTQYF
TRBV6-4	TRBJ2-1	-	-	TGTGCCAGCAGTGCCCAGCCCTCCGGAGAGGGGAATGAGCAGTTCTTC	CASSAQPSGEGNEQFF
TRBV29-1	TRBJ1-1	TRBD1	-	TGCAGCGTTGAATACGGACAGGTCTATTTGAACACTGAAGCTTTCTTT	CSVEYGQVYLNTEAFF
TRBV2	TRBJ2-3	TRBD2	-	TGTGCCAGCAACCTAGCGGGAGAGGCTGTCACAGATACGCAGTATTTT	CASNLAGEAVTDTQYF
TRBV27	TRBJ1-1	-	-	TGTGCCAGCAGTTTAGGTAGGGGGTACACTGAAGCTTTCTTT	CASSLGRGYTEAFF
TRBV9	TRBJ2-1	TRBD2	-	TGTGCCAGCAGCCCCTTAGGGACTAGCAAGGTTGAGCAGTTCTTC	CASSPLGTSKVEQFF
TRBV18	TRBJ2-1	TRBD2	-	TGTGCCAGCTCACATGTATATGGGACTAGCGGGAGCAATGAGCAGTTCTTC	CASSHVYGTSGSNEQFF
TRBV7-6	TRBJ2-7	TRBD1	-	TGTGCCAGCAGCTTAGGCTCAGGGGGCGGGTACGAGCAGTACTTC	CASSLGSGGGYEQYF